The 10 T cell receptor beta chains presented below share a single source sample, sequenced in a study of chemoradiotherapy in HPV16-positive cancers. Clones were read by immunoSEQ multiplex PCR, and TCRdb kept only the in-frame ones, dropping some. The data show about 6,600 clones, over 70% seen once. The source was tumor tissue, collected from a patient who underwent chemoradiotherapy. The receptors come from a human donor with HPV-associated anogenital cancer.

The CDR3 region is CASSPYAGELFF. In DNA, the CDR3 is TGTGCCAGCAGCCCGTATGCCGGGGAGCTGTTTTTT. The chain has TRBV7-6 and TRBJ2-2; unclear D gene. The CDR3 has 12 amino acids. The germline V and J ends were trimmed by 5 bases and 6 bases, with 7 bases remaining between them. Germline CDR1 is SGHVS and CDR2 is FNYEAQ.

This sequence joins TRBV29-1 and TRBJ2-3; no clear D gene. CDR3 length equals 13 residues. V lost 2 bases to trimming and J lost 2 bases, with 8 bases between them. Per the germline V gene, CDR1 is SQVTM and CDR2 is ANQGSEA. Here the CDR3 DNA reads TGCAGCGTTGAAAACGGGTTCACAGATACGCAGTATTTT. As protein: CSVENGFTDTQYF.

The V gene is TRBV7-2, the J gene TRBJ2-2; TRBD2 aligns across 8 bases. The CDR3 consists of 17 residues. Germline CDR1 is SGHTA and CDR2 is FQGNSA. Germline trimming cut 8 bases from V and 4 bases from J; bases unmatched to any gene: 15. The CDR3 nucleotides are TGTGCCAGCCGCTATACGGCGGGGGGCCACGTCACCGGGGAGCTGTTTTTT. It translates to CASRYTAGGHVTGELFF.

This clone was seen a few times. The chain links TRBV5-1 to TRBJ1-2, with D unclear. This CDR3 contains 15 residues. Germline loops: CDR1 SGHRS, CDR2 YFSETQ. V was cut by 2 bases and J by 7 bases, with 18 bases left in between. The DNA for the CDR3 is TGCGCCAGCAGCTTAAGCATCCCCACCTCTGGTGGCTACACCTTC. Amino acids: CASSLSIPTSGGYTF.

V is TRBV5-1 and J is TRBJ2-1, with 11 bases fitting TRBD2. V lost 4 bases, J lost 5 bases, and 5 bases stayed unmatched. The CDR3 contains 15 residues. Germline lookup yields CDR1 SGHRS and CDR2 YFSETQ. CDR3 sequence reads: CASSDGTSGHNEQFF. CDR3 DNA sequence: TGCGCCAGCAGCGACGGGACTAGCGGCCACAATGAGCAGTTCTTC.

This clone was observed once. The J gene is TRBJ1-1, the V gene TRBV19; D unresolved. Looked up from germline, CDR1 is LNHDA and CDR2 is SQIVND (reference sequence). This CDR3 has 11 amino acids. V was trimmed by 4 bases and J by 6 bases, leaving 6 bases between them. CDR3 nucleotide sequence: TGTGCCAGTAGTAGGGGATCTGAAGCTTTCTTT. Amino acids: CASSRGSEAFF.

The chain is built from TRBV7-2 and TRBJ2-7, with a weak D call TRBD2 (7 bases). V was shortened by 5 bases and J by 3 bases, with 17 bases between the two germline ends. This CDR3 is 15 amino acids long. Germline V gene lookup returns CDR1 SGHTA and CDR2 FQGNSA. CDR3 in DNA: TGTGCCAGCAGCCCAAGGGGGGGGCGTTTCTACGAGCAGTACTTC. Encoded protein: CASSPRGGRFYEQYF.

The chain uses TRBV4-1 and TRBJ2-3; D uncertain. Germline assignment: CDR1 MGHRA and CDR2 YSYEKL. This CDR3 contains 12 residues. V was trimmed by 1 base and J by 5 bases, leaving 4 bases between them. The CDR3 sequence is CASSQAGDTQYF. The CDR3 DNA follows: TGCGCCAGCAGCCAAGCTGGAGATACGCAGTATTTT.

This chain connects TRBV2 to TRBJ1-2; the D gene is possibly TRBD1 (6 bases). Germline V lookup: CDR1 SNHLY, CDR2 FYNNEI. The CDR3 has 13 residues. Between the trimmed V and J ends, which lost 2 bases and 8 bases, there was a span of 12 bases. The CDR3 region has the DNA TGTGCCAGCAGTGAACTGGGGGCCGGGGGCTACACCTTC. Its protein product is CASSELGAGGYTF.

The genes are TRBV28 and TRBJ2-1; no clear D gene. V shed 3 bases and J shed 5 bases, with 14 bases lying between them. Germline CDR1 is MDHEN and CDR2 is SYDVKM. The CDR3 contains 15 residues. Here the CDR3 DNA reads TGTGCCAGCAGTTTCGGCGTCGGCCCCAACAATGAGCAGTTCTTC. Residues: CASSFGVGPNNEQFF. Combining the CDR3 with reference TRBV28 and TRBJ2-1 gives the whole variable domain DVKVTQSSRYLVKRTGEKVFLECVQDMDHENMFWYRQDPGLGLRLIYFSYDVKMKEKGDIPEGYSVSREKKERFSLILESASTNQTSMYLCASSFGVGPNNEQFFGPGTRLTVL.